This TCR beta chain comes out of a study of T cell responses to AZD1222 COVID-19 vaccine. The protocol was immunoSEQ multiplex PCR, while the TCRdb copy is restricted to in-frame clones and leaves out a portion. Of over 120,000 clones in the sample, approximately 93% were seen once. V gave up 5 bases and J gave up 2 bases, with 9 bases separating them. The CDR3 totals 13 residues. Germline CDR1 reads LNHDA; CDR2 reads SQIVND (reference sequence). This clone has only a few counts. The sequence derives from an adult in good health. Sample: peripheral blood, taken on day 0 of AZD1222 vaccination. V and J are TRBV19 and TRBJ1-2; D is undetermined. CDR3 bases: TGTGCCAGTAGTGCGGCAGGCAACTATGGCTACACCTTC. Translation gives CASSAAGNYGYTF.